This TCR beta chain was identified during a study of shared clonotypes between healthy human individuals. Across the whole study: Each donor contributed plates that comprised three CD4 naive, three CD4 memory, two CD8 naive and one CD8 memory.

Profiling relied on immunoSEQ multiplex PCR, and the TCRdb table lists in-frame clones only, not all of them. The sample lists roughly 1,500,000 clones, 95% to 99% occurring once. CDR3 length: 16 residues. Germline values: CDR1 MDHEN, CDR2 SYDVKM. The V end lost 2 bases, the J end lost 5 bases, and 13 bases lay between the germline ends. Sequenced sample: naive CD4+ T cells sorted from blood. The subset here: CD45RA+ positively selected. This TCR came from a man aged 30 to 39 in good health. V is TRBV28 and J is TRBJ2-6, with D possibly being TRBD1 or TRBD2 (5 bases each). The CDR3 loop reads CASSLRVGVWANVLTF. The CDR3, as DNA: TGTGCCAGCAGTTTAAGGGTGGGGGTCTGGGCCAACGTCCTGACTTTC.